The 8 T cell receptor beta chains listed next were all sequenced from one sample in a study of CD8 T cells in Susac syndrome. Random hexamers were used to reverse transcribe the RNA input (roughly 0.5 to 1 ug). TCRdb used MiXCR to reprocess the immunoSEQ multiplex PCR reads, holding one entry per CDR3 protein. This sample has about 210,000 distinct CDR3 sequences, with about 94% found just once. The specimen was CD4+ T cells from PBMCs. These receptors all stem from a human donor with Susac syndrome.

The chain links TRBV3-1 to TRBJ1-1; 7 bases align to TRBD1. The germline V gene encodes CDR1 LGHDT and CDR2 YNNKEL (reference sequence). The CDR3 totals 16 residues. With 0 bases clipped from V and 1 base from J, the junction kept 5 bases outside the gene matches. In DNA form, the CDR3 reads TGTGCCAGCAGCCAAGAGATACAGGGGAGGAACACTGAAGCTTTCTTT. This translates into CASSQEIQGRNTEAFF.

In this sample, this clonotype turned up once. The chain couples TRBV2 to TRBJ1-2, with no clear D. Trimming left V 0 bases short and J 3 bases short, with 5 bases between. The CDR3 runs to 13 residues. The germline V gene encodes CDR1 SNHLY and CDR2 FYNNEI. The CDR3 coding sequence is TGTGCCAGCAGTGAAGCCGGGTACTATGGCTACACCTTC. Encoded protein: CASSEAGYYGYTF.

The V and J genes are TRBV7-2 and TRBJ2-5, with TRBD2 identical over 7 bases. CDR1 is SGHTA, CDR2 FQGNSA, per germline. V lost 5 bases, J lost 5 bases, and 14 bases stayed unmatched. The CDR3 sequence is 16 residues long. The CDR3 protein is CASSPQIRGGEETQYF. The CDR3 coding sequence is TGTGCCAGCAGCCCTCAGATAAGGGGAGGGGAGGAGACCCAGTACTTC.

The J gene is TRBJ2-7, the V gene TRBV28, with D possibly matching TRBD2 (6 bases). Germline CDR1 is MDHEN and CDR2 is SYDVKM. The V and J ends lost 4 bases and 4 bases respectively, with 20 bases between them. The CDR3 length is 16 residues. CDR3 loop: CASSSASYGGKYEQYF. CDR3 in DNA: TGTGCCAGCAGTTCCGCTTCGTATGGGGGGAAATACGAGCAGTACTTC.

The rearrangement uses TRBV5-1 and TRBJ2-1; no definite D call. This CDR3 has 14 residues. Germline lookup yields CDR1 SGHRS and CDR2 YFSETQ. Trimming left V 3 bases short and J 2 bases short, with 9 bases between. The CDR3 coding sequence is TGCGCCAGCAGCTCAAGAGATCCCTACAATGAGCAGTTCTTC. Its protein product is CASSSRDPYNEQFF.

The chain links TRBV29-1 to TRBJ2-3; TRBD2 aligns across 11 bases. J was trimmed by 0 bases and V by 4 bases; bases with no gene match: 12. Germline-derived CDR1 and CDR2 are SQVTM and ANQGSEA. The CDR3 consists of 18 residues. DNA for the CDR3: TGCAGCGTTGGGGGGAGGGCTAGCGGGGGGCATAGCACAGATACGCAGTATTTT. It encodes CSVGGRASGGHSTDTQYF.

The rearrangement joins TRBV30 to TRBJ2-3; D may match TRBD1 or TRBD2 (5 bases each). In germline, CDR1 is GTSNPN, CDR2 SVGIG (reference sequence). There are 12 residues in the CDR3. The germline V and J ends were trimmed by 1 base and 4 bases, with 6 bases remaining between them. CDR3: CAWSGGADTQYF. The CDR3 DNA follows: TGTGCCTGGAGTGGAGGGGCAGATACGCAGTATTTT.

This chain links TRBV7-2 with TRBJ2-1; 12 positions agree with TRBD2. Trimming cost V 7 bases and J 5 bases; bases outside gene matches: 9. The germline V gene encodes CDR1 SGHTA and CDR2 FQGNSA. The CDR3 is made up of 16 amino acids. The CDR3 DNA reads TGTGCCAGCATGCTGACTAGCGGGGGCGCTAACAATGAGCAGTTCTTC. It codes for CASMLTSGGANNEQFF.